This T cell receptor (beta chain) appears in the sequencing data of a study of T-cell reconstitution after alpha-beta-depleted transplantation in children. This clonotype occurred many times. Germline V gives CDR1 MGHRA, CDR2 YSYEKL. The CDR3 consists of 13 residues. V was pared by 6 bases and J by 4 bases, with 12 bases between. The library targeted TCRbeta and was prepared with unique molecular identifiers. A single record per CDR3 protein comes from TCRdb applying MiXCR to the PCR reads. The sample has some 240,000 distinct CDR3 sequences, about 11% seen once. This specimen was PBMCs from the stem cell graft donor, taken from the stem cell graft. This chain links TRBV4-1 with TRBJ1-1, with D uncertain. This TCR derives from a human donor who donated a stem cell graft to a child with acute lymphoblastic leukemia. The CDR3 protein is CASSQPGGTEAFF. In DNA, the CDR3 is TGCGCCAGCAGTCAACCGGGTGGCACTGAAGCTTTCTTT.